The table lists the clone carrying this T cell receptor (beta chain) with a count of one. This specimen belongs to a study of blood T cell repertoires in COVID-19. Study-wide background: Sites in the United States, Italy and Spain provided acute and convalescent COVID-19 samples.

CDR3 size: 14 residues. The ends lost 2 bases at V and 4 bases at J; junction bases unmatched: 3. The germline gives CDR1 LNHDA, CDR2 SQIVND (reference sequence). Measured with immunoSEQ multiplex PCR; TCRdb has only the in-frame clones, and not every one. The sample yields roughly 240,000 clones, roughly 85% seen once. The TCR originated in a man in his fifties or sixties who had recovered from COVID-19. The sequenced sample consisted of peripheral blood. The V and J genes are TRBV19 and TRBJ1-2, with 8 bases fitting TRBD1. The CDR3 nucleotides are TGTGCCAGTAGTATACAGGGGGCCCTCTATGGCTACACCTTC. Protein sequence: CASSIQGALYGYTF.